These 15 T cell receptor beta chains share one sample of origin, sequenced in a study of T cell changes during pregnancy in multiple sclerosis. Repertoires were generated with immunoSEQ multiplex PCR, while TCRdb's copy carries only in-frame clones and drops some. There are tens of thousands of clones in the sample; 90% to 95% occur only once, and approximately 1.5% lies in the top ten. The starting material was peripheral blood, obtained in the third trimester of pregnancy. Source of these receptors: a female donor in good health, enrolled as a control in a pregnancy study.

J is TRBJ2-5 and V is TRBV7-2; 10 bases agree with TRBD2. The CDR3 is 15 residues long. Trimming removed 7 bases from V and 4 bases from J; junction bases left unmatched: 9. Per the germline V gene, CDR1 is SGHTA and CDR2 is FQGNSA. CDR3 residues: CASILSGGAGETQYF. The CDR3 region has the DNA TGTGCCAGCATCCTAAGCGGGGGGGCGGGAGAGACCCAGTACTTC.

CDR3 residues: CASSQVILGTGGTDTQYF. The CDR3 nucleotides read TGCGCCAGCAGCCAAGTGATCTTGGGGACAGGGGGCACAGATACGCAGTATTTT. The chain links TRBV4-1 to TRBJ2-3; TRBD1 matches 10 bases. This CDR3 contains 18 residues. CDR1 and CDR2 from the germline V gene are MGHRA and YSYEKL. V lost 1 base to trimming and J lost 1 base; unmatched junction nucleotides: 8.

A remark on this clone: The junction departs from germline at one end; a sequencing error may be responsible. The chain joins TRBV7-2 to TRBJ1-1; unclear D gene. CDR1 is SGHTA and CDR2 is FQGNSA in the germline V gene. There are 15 residues in the CDR3. The chain's CDR3 is CASSVASVRDTEAFF. CDR3 in DNA: TGTGCCAGCAGCGTAGCCTCCGTTCGGGACACTGAAGCTTTCTTT.

Concerning this clone itself: One end of the junction does not line up with germline, which may come from a read error. V gene TRBV7-7 combines with J gene TRBJ2-5, with 8 positions matching TRBD1. Germline assignment: CDR1 SSHAT and CDR2 FNYEAQ (reference sequence). The CDR3 is made up of 14 amino acids. The CDR3 sequence is CASSLQGAVETQYF. CDR3 DNA sequence: TGTGCTAGCAGCTTGCAGGGGGCTGTAGAGACCCAGTACTTC. The complete variable domain, with remaining parts taken from reference TRBV7-7 and TRBJ2-5, reads GAGVSQSPRYKVTKRGQDVTLRCDPISSHATLYWYQQALGQGPEFLTYFNYEAQPDKSGLPSDRFSAERPEGSISTLTIQRTEQRDSAMYRCASSLQGAVETQYFGPGTRLLVL.

V gene TRBV4-3 combines with J gene TRBJ1-1; 7 nucleotides align to TRBD1. The length of the CDR3 is 14 residues. In germline, CDR1 is LGHNA, CDR2 YSLEER. The V gene end was trimmed by 0 bases and the J gene end by 6 bases; junction bases not matched to a gene: 4. CDR3 nucleotides: TGCGCCAGCAGCCAAGATACGACAGGGCCTGAAGCTTTCTTT. It yields the protein CASSQDTTGPEAFF.

The sample holds one count of this clone. The V gene is TRBV7-9, the J gene TRBJ2-1; D ambiguous. The V gene's germline CDR1 is SEHNR and CDR2 FQNEAQ (reference sequence). V shed 7 bases and J shed 5 bases, with 12 bases lying between them. There are 13 residues in the CDR3. CDR3 nucleotide sequence: TGTGCCAGCACCCAAGAGGTTCACAATGAGCAGTTCTTC. Amino acid sequence: CASTQEVHNEQFF.

The J gene is TRBJ2-2, the V gene TRBV7-3, with D hard to call. V gave up 4 bases and J gave up 6 bases, with 12 bases separating them. The germline V gene encodes CDR1 SGHTA and CDR2 FQGTGA. This CDR3 region has 14 residues. CDR3 sequence reads: CASSSSLRPGELFF. The CDR3 DNA sequence: TGTGCCAGCAGCTCTTCGTTGCGGCCCGGGGAGCTGTTTTTT.

In this sample, this clone turned up a few times. The V and J genes are TRBV5-6 and TRBJ1-1; no firm D call. V lost 4 bases, J lost 3 bases, and 10 bases lay in between. This CDR3 has 13 amino acids. Germline V gene lookup returns CDR1 SGHDT and CDR2 YYEEEE. The CDR3 sequence is CASSLGSDTEAFF. DNA of the CDR3: TGTGCCAGCAGCCTCGGTTCTGACACTGAAGCTTTCTTT. Based on the CDR3 plus reference TRBV5-6 and TRBJ1-1, the full variable domain is DAGVTQSPTHLIKTRGQQVTLRCSPKSGHDTVSWYQQALGQGPQFIFQYYEEEERQRGNFPDRFSGHQFPNYSSELNVNALLLGDSALYLCASSLGSDTEAFFGQGTRLTVV.

V usage is TRBV7-9 and J usage is TRBJ1-2; D perhaps matches TRBD1 (6 bases). V lost 5 bases and J 4 bases, leaving 14 bases between the germline ends. The V gene's germline CDR1 is SEHNR and CDR2 FQNEAQ (reference sequence). The CDR3 length is 14 residues. Written as DNA, the CDR3 is TGTGCCAGCAGCCCCCGCTTGGACAGCTATGGCTACACCTTC. Translated: CASSPRLDSYGYTF.

The chain's CDR3 is CSVEDRQGGAYGYTF. The CDR3 DNA is TGCAGCGTTGAAGACCGACAGGGGGGGGCCTATGGCTACACCTTC. The chain has TRBV29-1 and TRBJ1-2; 9 bases are shared with TRBD1. The V segment lost 0 bases and the J segment 4 bases; nucleotides outside the gene matches: 6. The CDR3 spans 15 residues. Germline loops: CDR1 SQVTM, CDR2 ANQGSEA.

The genes are TRBV7-9 and TRBJ1-5; no reliable D call. Trimming took 5 bases from V and 6 from J, leaving 14 bases between them. Germline loops: CDR1 SEHNR, CDR2 FQNEAQ (reference sequence). This CDR3 comprises 14 residues. The CDR3 loop is CASSPDWGGQPQHF. The CDR3 DNA reads as TGTGCCAGCAGCCCGGACTGGGGTGGTCAGCCCCAGCATTTT.

The chain employs TRBV7-2 and TRBJ2-6, with D uncertain. The CDR3 totals 15 residues. V dropped 0 bases and J dropped 1 base, with 4 bases sitting between them. Germline CDR1 and CDR2: SGHTA and FQGNSA. CDR3 sequence: CASSLAQSGANVLTF. CDR3 in DNA: TGTGCCAGCAGCTTAGCTCAGTCTGGGGCCAACGTCCTGACTTTC. The entire variable domain, with the rest obtained from reference TRBV7-2 and TRBJ2-6, is as follows: GAGVSQSPSNKVTEKGKDVELRCDPISGHTALYWYRQSLGQGLEFLIYFQGNSAPDKSGLPSDRFSAERTGGSVSTLTIQRTQQEDSAVYLCASSLAQSGANVLTFGAGSRLTVL.

The chain employs TRBV2 and TRBJ2-3; 7 nucleotides agree with TRBD2. Germline V gene lookup returns CDR1 SNHLY and CDR2 FYNNEI. Germline trimming cut 3 bases from V and 1 base from J; bases unmatched to any gene: 4. The CDR3 is 15 amino acids. The CDR3 nucleotides read TGTGCCAGCAGTGAGGCGGGGGACGGCACAGATACGCAGTATTTT. Amino acids: CASSEAGDGTDTQYF.

The rearrangement links TRBV30 to TRBJ1-1, with TRBD1 matching 8 bases. Germline CDR1 GTSNPN, CDR2 SVGIG (reference sequence). V trimming: 5 bases; J trimming: 1 base; junction bases outside the gene matches: 3. There are 13 residues in the CDR3. The CDR3 region has the DNA TGTGCCTGGGGGGGACAGGAGAACACTGAAGCTTTCTTT. This translates into CAWGGQENTEAFF.

The rearrangement uses TRBV15 and TRBJ2-1, with TRBD2 matching over 8 bases. Per the germline V gene, CDR1 is LNHNV and CDR2 is YYDKDF (reference sequence). CDR3 length: 16 residues. The junction had 10 bases not matched to a gene; V was cut back by 3 bases and J by 6 bases. The chain's CDR3 is CATSRSGGLLANEQFF. In DNA form, the CDR3 reads TGTGCCACCAGCAGGAGCGGGGGCCTCCTCGCCAATGAGCAGTTCTTC.